Presented here are 3 T cell receptor beta chains from one specimen sequenced in a study of molecular identifiers for immune sequencing clone quantification. Each CDR3 protein gets one entry after TCRdb re-called the PCR reads with MiXCR. In the table there are 350,000 or so distinct CDR3 sequences, about 20% of which are singletons. Source material: naive CD8+ T cells from blood, with Jurkat cell RNA spiked in. Indicated subset: FACS-sorted CD8+CD4-CCR7+CD45RA+ naive T cells. Source of these receptors: a human donor in good health. Some libraries in this study had Jurkat cell RNA spiked in.

The rearrangement uses TRBV11-2 and TRBJ2-1, with TRBD1 as a possible D gene (6 bases). The CDR3 is 17 residues long. In germline, CDR1 is SGHAT, CDR2 FQNNGV. Deletions cut 0 bases from V and 3 bases from J, with 15 bases between. CDR3 sequence (DNA): TGTGCCAGCAGCTTAGATCCTCGGACAGTCCGCTACAATGAGCAGTTCTTC. Amino acid sequence: CASSLDPRTVRYNEQFF.

A word on this clonotype: A much bigger clone sits one base away, suggesting this may be a read error. The chain uses TRBV5-6 and TRBJ2-1; possible D gene TRBD2, 6 bases. Per the germline V gene, CDR1 is SGHDT and CDR2 is YYEEEE. The length of the CDR3 is 18 residues. V lost 7 bases to trimming and J lost 12 bases, with 35 bases between them. The CDR3 is CASGLRHGRMGTRAGQFF. Written as DNA, the CDR3 is TGTGCCAGCGGCCTGAGGCATGGACGCATGGGGACTCGGGCCGGGCAGTTCTTC.

A note on this clonotype: This clone may be a read error of a much larger clone one base away. This chain links TRBV5-1 with TRBJ2-3; D gene ambiguous. Germline assignment: CDR1 SGHRS and CDR2 YFSETQ. This CDR3 is 15 amino acids long. The CDR3 coding sequence is TGCGCCAGCAGCTTTACCCAGCTGAACACAGATACGCGGTATTTT. Its translation is CASSFTQLNTDTRYF.